A single sample gave rise to the 26 T cell receptor beta chains below, sequenced in a study of control samples from healthy donors and cancer patients. Sequenced by immunoSEQ multiplex PCR; TCRdb stores in-frame clones only, minus some. The sample has roughly 180,000 clones; roughly 93% are singletons. The sample comprised blood. The receptors come from an older woman in good health.

V usage is TRBV7-3 and J usage is TRBJ2-1, with 11 nucleotides matching TRBD2. The CDR3 covers 16 residues. The junction had 7 bases not matched to a gene; V was cut back by 5 bases and J by 4 bases. CDR1 SGHTA and CDR2 FQGTGA come from the germline V gene. DNA for the CDR3: TGTGCCAGCAGCGCTAATAGCGGGGGGGGTTACAATGAGCAGTTCTTC. Its translation: CASSANSGGGYNEQFF.

This chain uses TRBV10-2 with TRBJ2-5; 8 bases fit TRBD1. The CDR3 loop spans 13 amino acids. The germline V gene has CDR1 WSHSY and CDR2 SAAADI. Trimming removed 4 bases from V and 9 bases from J; junction bases left unmatched: 7. In DNA, the CDR3 is TGCGCCAGCAGTGGGGCCGGGACAGGTCCCCAGTACTTC. It yields the protein CASSGAGTGPQYF.

This chain joins TRBV27 and TRBJ2-1; possible D gene TRBD1, 6 bases. This CDR3 has 14 residues. Trimming removed 7 bases from V and 2 bases from J, with 12 bases in between. The germline CDR1 and CDR2 sequences are MNHEY and SMNVEV (reference sequence). The chain's CDR3 is CASNPAGAYNEQFF. The CDR3 nucleotides read TGTGCCAGCAACCCGGCAGGGGCCTACAATGAGCAGTTCTTC.

The V and J genes are TRBV6-2 or TRBV6-3 and TRBJ2-7; D might be TRBD1 (5 bases). Trimming left V 0 bases short and J 2 bases short, with 20 bases between. Germline values: CDR1 MNHEY, CDR2 SVGEGT. This CDR3 has 18 residues. The CDR3 reads CASSYSSRQPTNPYEQYF. DNA of the CDR3: TGTGCCAGCAGTTACTCATCCAGACAGCCTACTAACCCCTACGAGCAGTACTTC.

The V and J genes are TRBV18 and TRBJ1-6; D is unresolved. Germline lookup yields CDR1 KGHSH and CDR2 LQKENI. The CDR3 covers 17 residues. V shed 4 bases and J shed 5 bases, with 18 bases lying between them. The CDR3 nucleotides read TGTGCCAGCTCACGATGGCGGGCCATTATGGATAATTCACCCCTCCACTTT. Translating gives CASSRWRAIMDNSPLHF. Full variable domain (missing parts from reference TRBV18 and TRBJ1-6): NAGVMQNPRHLVRRRGQEARLRCSPMKGHSHVYWYRQLPEEGLKFMVYLQKENIIDESGMPKERFSAEFPKEGPSILRIQQVVRGDSAAYFCASSRWRAIMDNSPLHFGNGTRLTVT.

Of note for this clone: The same CDR3 arises from other DNA sequences in this sample as well. V gene TRBV6-5 combines with J gene TRBJ1-5; D unclear. Germline loops: CDR1 MNHEY, CDR2 SVGAGI. CDR3 size: 13 residues. The V gene lost 11 bases and the J gene lost 0 bases, with 11 bases spanning the gap. Here the CDR3 reads CASRGDSNQPQHF. In DNA, the CDR3 is TGTGCCTCTCGCGGGGATAGCAATCAGCCCCAGCATTTT.

Details on this clone: The sample holds other DNA sequences that translate to the same CDR3. The CDR3, as DNA: TGTGCCAGCAGCCAGGGCCACGGGGGCGTGAACACTGAAGCTTTCTTT. Protein: CASSQGHGGVNTEAFF. This chain uses TRBV3-1 (or the pseudogene TRBV3-2) with TRBJ1-1; a possible D gene is TRBD1 (6 bases). CDR3 length equals 16 residues. CDR1 and CDR2 from the germline V gene are LGHDT and YNNKEL (reference sequence). The V and J ends lost 3 bases and 0 bases respectively, with 14 bases between them.

The CDR3 reads CASSLSGQTYEQYF. In DNA, the CDR3 is TGTGCCAGCAGCCTCTCCGGACAAACCTACGAGCAGTACTTC. The chain employs TRBV27 and TRBJ2-7; tentatively, D is TRBD1 (5 bases). The V end lost 6 bases, the J end lost 2 bases, and 14 bases lay between the germline ends. Germline V gene data show CDR1 as MNHEY and CDR2 as SMNVEV (reference sequence). CDR3 length equals 14 residues.

The chain joins TRBV6-2 or TRBV6-3 to TRBJ1-1; D is perhaps TRBD1 (5 bases). The V gene lost 6 bases and the J gene lost 1 base, with 15 bases spanning the gap. This CDR3 is built from 15 residues. Germline V lookup: CDR1 MNHEY, CDR2 SVGEGT. The CDR3 is CASSPGQGRNTEAFF. CDR3 sequence (DNA): TGTGCCAGCAGCCCTGGGCAGGGCCGGAACACTGAAGCTTTCTTT.

The chain is built from TRBV12-5 and TRBJ1-2; 7 bases are a match to TRBD1. Trimming cost V 0 bases and J 9 bases; bases outside gene matches: 7. This CDR3 spans 14 amino acids. Germline V gives CDR1 LGHNT, CDR2 FRNRAP. The CDR3 sequence is CASGLVQDRESYTF. CDR3 nucleotide sequence: TGTGCTAGTGGTTTGGTACAAGACAGGGAAAGCTACACCTTC.

The chain links TRBV6-2 or TRBV6-3 to TRBJ1-4; no definite D call. Germline lookup yields CDR1 MNHEY and CDR2 SVGEGT. V was trimmed by 2 bases and J by 6 bases, leaving 10 bases between them. This CDR3 comprises 14 residues. The CDR3 nucleotides are TGTGCCAGCAGTTACGCAGACGAGGATGAAAAACTGTTTTTT. This translates into CASSYADEDEKLFF.

The V call is TRBV4-2, the J call TRBJ1-2, with 7 nucleotides matching TRBD1. The CDR3 totals 16 residues. In germline, CDR1 is LGHNA, CDR2 YNFKEQ. The V gene end was trimmed by 2 bases and the J gene end by 8 bases; junction bases not matched to a gene: 14. This CDR3 reads CASSQPPRPGGKGYTF. The CDR3 region has the DNA TGTGCCAGCAGCCAACCCCCCCGCCCAGGGGGGAAAGGCTACACCTTC.

The V and J genes are TRBV27 and TRBJ1-3; perhaps TRBD1 as D (5 bases). CDR3 size: 16 residues. In germline, CDR1 is MNHEY, CDR2 SMNVEV (reference sequence). With 6 bases removed from V and 4 bases from J, the gap between germline ends came to 19 bases. The CDR3 protein is CASSGLSGGAGNTIYF. For the CDR3, the DNA is TGTGCCAGCAGCGGCCTATCGGGAGGGGCAGGAAACACCATATATTTT.

This clone has a handful of counts. The chain has TRBV7-6 and TRBJ1-3; D unresolved. Germline V gives CDR1 SGHVS, CDR2 FNYEAQ. The CDR3 runs 17 residues. Trimming removed 5 bases from V and 0 bases from J, with 17 bases in between. The CDR3, as DNA: TGTGCCAGCAGCCAGCGGCTGGCTGTAGACTCTGGAAACACCATATATTTT. Protein: CASSQRLAVDSGNTIYF. Combining the CDR3 with reference TRBV7-6 and TRBJ1-3 gives the whole variable domain GAGVSQSPRYKVTKRGQDVALRCDPISGHVSLYWYRQALGQGPEFLTYFNYEAQQDKSGLPNDRFSAERPEGSISTLTIQRTEQRDSAMYRCASSQRLAVDSGNTIYFGEGSWLTVV.

The CDR3 nucleotides are TGTGCCAGCAGTTACGAACCGGGACAGTTAAGAACTTTCTTT. It specifies CASSYEPGQLRTFF. This sequence joins TRBV6-2 or TRBV6-3 and TRBJ1-1, with 7 bases identical to TRBD1. Germline-derived CDR1 and CDR2 are MNHEY and SVGEGT. J lost 12 bases, V lost 2 bases, and 12 bases had no gene match. CDR3 length equals 14 residues.

The J gene is TRBJ2-2, the V gene TRBV5-4; 9 bases are shared with TRBD1. V shed 4 bases and J 6 bases; nucleotides not matched to a gene: 10. Germline V lookup: CDR1 SGHNT, CDR2 YYREEE (reference sequence). This CDR3 spans 16 amino acids. The CDR3 sequence: CASSQRDRGVPGELFF. The CDR3 nucleotides are TGTGCCAGCAGCCAACGAGACAGGGGGGTTCCCGGGGAGCTGTTTTTT.

The rearrangement joins TRBV21-1 to TRBJ2-1; the table's D call, TRBD1, has no DNA check behind it. TRBV21-1 is deemed a pseudogene. The CDR3 length is 14 residues. This chain's CDR3 is CASSLFSGGAEQFF. CDR3 coding DNA: TGTGCCAGCAGCTTATTCTCAGGGGGTGCTGAGCAGTTCTTC.

V usage is TRBV6-1 and J usage is TRBJ2-2; the D is unclear. This CDR3 has 16 residues. Germline V CDR1 and CDR2: MNHNS, SASEGT. With 3 bases removed from V and 0 bases from J, the gap between germline ends came to 11 bases. The CDR3 DNA reads TGTGCCAGCAGTGATCAACCCTTCGCGAACACCGGGGAGCTGTTTTTT. It encodes CASSDQPFANTGELFF.

The V gene is TRBV6-5, the J gene TRBJ1-6, with a tentative D call TRBD1 (6 bases). Deletions cut 6 bases from V and 14 bases from J, with 23 bases between. Per germline, CDR1 MNHEY and CDR2 SVGAGI. This CDR3 has 15 amino acids. The CDR3 region is CASSRLRQAGVTLHF. CDR3 DNA: TGTGCCAGCAGCCGACTACGACAGGCGGGAGTGACCCTCCACTTT.

The genes are TRBV5-1 and TRBJ2-5; TRBD1 matches at 12 bases. The V segment lost 7 bases and the J segment 5 bases; nucleotides outside the gene matches: 15. The CDR3 is made up of 17 amino acids. CDR1 SGHRS and CDR2 YFSETQ come from the germline V gene. The DNA of the CDR3 is TGCGCCAGCGGATCGGGACAGGGGGCGGGGGGATACGAGACCCAGTACTTC. Translation gives CASGSGQGAGGYETQYF.

The CDR3 region has the DNA TGTGCCAGCAGCCTCGGGGACATTGGCTATGGCTACACCTTC. Protein: CASSLGDIGYGYTF. The chain uses TRBV5-6 and TRBJ1-2; D perhaps matches TRBD1 (6 bases). Deletions cut 4 bases from V and 4 bases from J, with 14 bases between. The V gene's germline CDR1 is SGHDT and CDR2 YYEEEE. This CDR3 has 14 residues.

J is TRBJ1-4 and V is TRBV5-6, with TRBD1 as a possible D gene (5 bases). Trimming removed 0 bases at V and 8 bases at J, with 14 bases between. CDR3 length: 15 amino acids. CDR1 is SGHDT and CDR2 is YYEEEE in the germline V gene. The CDR3 DNA follows: TGTGCCAGCAGCTTGGCAGGGCAGGGTAGGGAAAAACTGTTTTTT. Encoded protein: CASSLAGQGREKLFF.

The chain links TRBV20-1 to TRBJ1-6; D gene unclear. V was pared by 4 bases and J by 9 bases, with 7 bases between. CDR3 length: 11 residues. Looked up from germline, CDR1 is DFQATT and CDR2 is SNEGSKA (reference sequence). The CDR3 bases are TGCAGTGCTACTCGGAGTTCACCCCTCCACTTT. Translating gives CSATRSSPLHF.

In this sample, this clone turned up a few times. The chain joins TRBV5-6 to TRBJ1-2; D gene uncertain. Germline-derived CDR1 and CDR2 are SGHDT and YYEEEE. The V gene lost 5 bases and the J gene lost 0 bases, with 8 bases spanning the gap. CDR3 length equals 13 residues. CDR3: CASSIMANYGYTF. In DNA, the CDR3 is TGTGCCAGCAGTATAATGGCTAACTATGGCTACACCTTC.

The chain carries TRBV13 and TRBJ1-2; 11 positions agree with TRBD1. Germline V gene sequence: CDR1 PRHDT, CDR2 FYEKMQ (reference sequence). This CDR3 contains 14 residues. V trimming: 5 bases; J trimming: 4 bases; junction bases outside the gene matches: 3. The CDR3 region is CASSPGTGGYGYTF. CDR3 coding DNA: TGTGCCAGCAGCCCGGGGACAGGGGGCTATGGCTACACCTTC.

J is TRBJ2-1 and V is TRBV5-1, with D possibly matching TRBD2 (6 bases). Germline assignment: CDR1 SGHRS and CDR2 YFSETQ. Trimming took 0 bases from V and 9 from J, leaving 13 bases between them. The CDR3 extends over 14 amino acids. The CDR3 spells CASSLETMRGEQFF. DNA for the CDR3: TGCGCCAGCAGCTTGGAGACCATGCGGGGTGAGCAGTTCTTC.